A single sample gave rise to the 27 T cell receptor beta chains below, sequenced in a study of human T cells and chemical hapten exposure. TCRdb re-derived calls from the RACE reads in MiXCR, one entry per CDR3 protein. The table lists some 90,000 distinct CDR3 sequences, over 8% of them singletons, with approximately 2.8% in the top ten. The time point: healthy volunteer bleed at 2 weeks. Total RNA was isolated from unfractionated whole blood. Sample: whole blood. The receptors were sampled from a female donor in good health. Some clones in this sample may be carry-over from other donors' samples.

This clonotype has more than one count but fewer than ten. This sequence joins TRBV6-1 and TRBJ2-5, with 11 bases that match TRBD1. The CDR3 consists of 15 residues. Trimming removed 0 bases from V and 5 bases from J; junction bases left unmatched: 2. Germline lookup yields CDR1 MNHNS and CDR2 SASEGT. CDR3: CASSEADRGPETQYF. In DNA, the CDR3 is TGTGCCAGCAGTGAAGCGGACAGGGGGCCTGAGACCCAGTACTTC.

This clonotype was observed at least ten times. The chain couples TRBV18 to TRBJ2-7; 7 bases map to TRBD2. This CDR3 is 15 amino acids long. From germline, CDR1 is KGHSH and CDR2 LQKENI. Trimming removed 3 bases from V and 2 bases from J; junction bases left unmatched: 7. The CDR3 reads CASSPQREGAYEQYF. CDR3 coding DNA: TGTGCCAGCTCACCCCAGAGGGAGGGAGCCTACGAGCAGTACTTC.

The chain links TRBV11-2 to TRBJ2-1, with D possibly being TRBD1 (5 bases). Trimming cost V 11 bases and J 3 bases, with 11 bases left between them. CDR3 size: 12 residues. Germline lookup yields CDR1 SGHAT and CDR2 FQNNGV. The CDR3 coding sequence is TGTGCCGTACAAGGGGTCTACAATGAGCAGTTCTTC. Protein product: CAVQGVYNEQFF. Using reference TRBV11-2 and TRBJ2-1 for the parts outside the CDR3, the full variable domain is EAGVAQSPRYKIIEKRQSVAFWCNPISGHATLYWYQQILGQGPKLLIQFQNNGVVDDSQLPKDRFSAERLKGVDSTLKIQPAKLEDSAVYLCAVQGVYNEQFFGPGTRLTVL.

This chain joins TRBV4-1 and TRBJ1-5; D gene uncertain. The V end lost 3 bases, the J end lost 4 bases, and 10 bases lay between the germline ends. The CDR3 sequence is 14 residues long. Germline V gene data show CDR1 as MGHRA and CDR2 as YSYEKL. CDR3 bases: TGCGCCAGCAGCCAGGCTGACGGGAATCAGCCCCAGCATTTT. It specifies CASSQADGNQPQHF.

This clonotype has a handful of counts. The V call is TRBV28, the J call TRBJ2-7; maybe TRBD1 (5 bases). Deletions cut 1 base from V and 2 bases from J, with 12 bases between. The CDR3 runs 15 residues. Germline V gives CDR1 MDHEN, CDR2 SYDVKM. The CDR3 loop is CASSLSGSKTYEQYF. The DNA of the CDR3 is TGTGCCAGCAGTTTATCAGGGTCCAAGACCTACGAGCAGTACTTC.

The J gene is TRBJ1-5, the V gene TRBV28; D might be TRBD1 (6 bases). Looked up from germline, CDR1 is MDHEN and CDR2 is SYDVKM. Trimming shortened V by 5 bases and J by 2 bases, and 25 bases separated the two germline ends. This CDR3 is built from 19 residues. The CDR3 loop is CASSKDTGIWMSGNQPQHF. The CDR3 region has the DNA TGTGCCAGCAGTAAGGATACAGGGATTTGGATGTCGGGCAATCAGCCCCAGCATTTT.

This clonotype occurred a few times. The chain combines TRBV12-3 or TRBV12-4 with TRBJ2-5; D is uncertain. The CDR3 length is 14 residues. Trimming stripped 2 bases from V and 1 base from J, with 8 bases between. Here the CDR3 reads CASSLTAAQETQYF. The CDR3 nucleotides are TGTGCCAGCAGTTTAACAGCCGCCCAAGAGACCCAGTACTTC.

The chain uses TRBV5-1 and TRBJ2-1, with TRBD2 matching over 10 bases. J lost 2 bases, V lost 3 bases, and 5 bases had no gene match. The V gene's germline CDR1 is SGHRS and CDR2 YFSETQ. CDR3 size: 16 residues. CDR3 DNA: TGCGCCAGCAGCTCATCTAGCGGGAGACCCTACAATGAGCAGTTCTTC. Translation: CASSSSSGRPYNEQFF.

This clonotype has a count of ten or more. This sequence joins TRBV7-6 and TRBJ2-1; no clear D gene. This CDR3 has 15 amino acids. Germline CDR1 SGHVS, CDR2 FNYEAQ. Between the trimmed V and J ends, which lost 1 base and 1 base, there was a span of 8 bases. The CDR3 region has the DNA TGTGCCAGCAGCTTAGTGTCGGCTTCCTACAATGAGCAGTTCTTC. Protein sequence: CASSLVSASYNEQFF.

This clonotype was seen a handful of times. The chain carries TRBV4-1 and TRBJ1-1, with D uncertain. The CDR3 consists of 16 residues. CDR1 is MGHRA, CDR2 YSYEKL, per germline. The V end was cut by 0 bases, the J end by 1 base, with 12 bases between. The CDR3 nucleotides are TGCGCCAGCAGCCAAGATCAGCTTGCGGCGAACACTGAAGCTTTCTTT. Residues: CASSQDQLAANTEAFF.

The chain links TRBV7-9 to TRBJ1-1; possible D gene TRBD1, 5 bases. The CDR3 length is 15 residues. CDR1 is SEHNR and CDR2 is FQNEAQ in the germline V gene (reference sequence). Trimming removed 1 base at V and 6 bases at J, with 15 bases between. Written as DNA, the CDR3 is TGTGCCAGCAGCTTAGGGGGCGGGGTCTTCGCTGAAGCTTTCTTT. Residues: CASSLGGGVFAEAFF.

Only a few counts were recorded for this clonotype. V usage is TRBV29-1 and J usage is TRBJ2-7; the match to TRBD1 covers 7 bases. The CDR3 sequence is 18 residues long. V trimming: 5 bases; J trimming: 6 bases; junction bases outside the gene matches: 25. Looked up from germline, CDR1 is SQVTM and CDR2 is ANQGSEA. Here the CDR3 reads CSVPRLGFDRVVSSEQYF. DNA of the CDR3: TGCAGCGTTCCGAGGCTGGGTTTTGACAGGGTTGTTTCGAGCGAGCAGTACTTC.

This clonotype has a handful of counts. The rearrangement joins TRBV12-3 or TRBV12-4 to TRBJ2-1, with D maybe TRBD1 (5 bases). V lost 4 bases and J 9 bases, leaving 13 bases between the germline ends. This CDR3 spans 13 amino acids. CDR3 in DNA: TGTGCCAGCAGTTCTAGACAGCCCGGTGAGCAGTTCTTC. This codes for CASSSRQPGEQFF.

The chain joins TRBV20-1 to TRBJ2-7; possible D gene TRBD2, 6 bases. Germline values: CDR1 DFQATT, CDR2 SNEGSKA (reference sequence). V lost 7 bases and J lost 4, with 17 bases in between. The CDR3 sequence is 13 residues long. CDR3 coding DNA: TGCAGTGGAAGCCCTAGCGCGTCATACGAGCAGTACTTC. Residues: CSGSPSASYEQYF.

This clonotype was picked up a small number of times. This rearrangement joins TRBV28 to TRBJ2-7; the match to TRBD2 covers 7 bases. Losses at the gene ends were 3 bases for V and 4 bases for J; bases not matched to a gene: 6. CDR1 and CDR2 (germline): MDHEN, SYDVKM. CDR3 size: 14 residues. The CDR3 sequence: CASSLGGREYEQYF. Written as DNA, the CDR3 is TGTGCCAGCAGTTTGGGCGGGAGAGAGTACGAGCAGTACTTC.

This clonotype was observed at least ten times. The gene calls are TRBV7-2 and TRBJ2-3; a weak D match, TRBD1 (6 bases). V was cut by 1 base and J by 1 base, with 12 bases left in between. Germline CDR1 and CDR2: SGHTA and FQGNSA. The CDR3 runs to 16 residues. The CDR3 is CASSLVGTKGTDTQYF. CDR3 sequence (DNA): TGTGCCAGCAGCTTAGTCGGGACAAAAGGCACAGATACGCAGTATTTT.

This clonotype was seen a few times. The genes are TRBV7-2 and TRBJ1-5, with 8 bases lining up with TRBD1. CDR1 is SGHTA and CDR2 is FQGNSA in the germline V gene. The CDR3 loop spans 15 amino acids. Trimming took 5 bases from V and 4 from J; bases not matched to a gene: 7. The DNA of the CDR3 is TGTGCCAGCAGCCGGACAGGGTTTGGAAATCAGCCCCAGCATTTT. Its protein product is CASSRTGFGNQPQHF.

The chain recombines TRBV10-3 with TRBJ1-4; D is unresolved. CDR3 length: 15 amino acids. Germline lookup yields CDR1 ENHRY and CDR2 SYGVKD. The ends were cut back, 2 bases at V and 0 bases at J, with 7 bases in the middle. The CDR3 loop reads CAISESQATNEKLFF. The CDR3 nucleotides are TGTGCCATCAGTGAGAGTCAGGCAACTAATGAAAAACTGTTTTTT.

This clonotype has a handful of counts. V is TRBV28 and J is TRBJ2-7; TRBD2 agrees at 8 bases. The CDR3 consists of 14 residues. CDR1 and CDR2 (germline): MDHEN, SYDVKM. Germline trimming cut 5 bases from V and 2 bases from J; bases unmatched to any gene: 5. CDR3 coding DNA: TGTGCCAGCAGTATCAAGCGGGGGACCTACGAGCAGTACTTC. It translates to CASSIKRGTYEQYF.

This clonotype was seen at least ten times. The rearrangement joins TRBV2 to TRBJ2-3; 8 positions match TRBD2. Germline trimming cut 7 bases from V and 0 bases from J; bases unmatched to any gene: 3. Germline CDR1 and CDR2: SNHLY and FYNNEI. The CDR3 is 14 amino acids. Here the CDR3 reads CASTASGSTDTQYF. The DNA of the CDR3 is TGTGCCAGCACGGCTAGCGGGAGCACAGATACGCAGTATTTT.

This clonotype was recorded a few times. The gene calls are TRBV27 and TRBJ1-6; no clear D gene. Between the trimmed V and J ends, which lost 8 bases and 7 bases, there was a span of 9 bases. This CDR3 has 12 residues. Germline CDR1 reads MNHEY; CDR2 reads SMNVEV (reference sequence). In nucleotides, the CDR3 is TGTGCCAGCGGACTGGGGAATTCACCCCTCCACTTT. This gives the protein CASGLGNSPLHF.

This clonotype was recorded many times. CDR3: CSGGQSTDTQYF. Written as DNA, the CDR3 is TGCAGTGGAGGGCAGAGCACAGATACGCAGTATTTT. The chain is built from TRBV20-1 and TRBJ2-3; D may be TRBD2 (5 bases). This CDR3 contains 12 residues. V lost 7 bases and J 0 bases, leaving 8 bases between the germline ends. Germline CDR1 reads DFQATT; CDR2 reads SNEGSKA (reference sequence).

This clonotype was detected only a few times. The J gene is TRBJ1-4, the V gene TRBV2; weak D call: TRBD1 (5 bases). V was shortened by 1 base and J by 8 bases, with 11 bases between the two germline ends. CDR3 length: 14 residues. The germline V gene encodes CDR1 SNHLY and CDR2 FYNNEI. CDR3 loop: CASSEGAGTEKLFF. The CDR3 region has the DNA TGTGCCAGCAGTGAAGGGGCCGGGACGGAAAAACTGTTTTTT.

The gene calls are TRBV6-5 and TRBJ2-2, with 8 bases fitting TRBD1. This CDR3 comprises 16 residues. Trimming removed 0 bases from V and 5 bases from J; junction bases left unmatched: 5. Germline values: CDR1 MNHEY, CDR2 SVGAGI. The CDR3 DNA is TGTGCCAGCAGTTACTCTCAGGGGGCGGGGACCGGGGAGCTGTTTTTT. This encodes CASSYSQGAGTGELFF.

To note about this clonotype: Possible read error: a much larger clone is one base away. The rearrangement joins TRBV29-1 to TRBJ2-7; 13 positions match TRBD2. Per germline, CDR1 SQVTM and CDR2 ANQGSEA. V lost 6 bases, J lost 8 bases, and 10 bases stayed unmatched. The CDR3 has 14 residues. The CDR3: CSVAGLAGEYKQYF. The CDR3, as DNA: TGCAGCGTCGCTGGACTAGCGGGAGAGTACAAGCAGTACTTC.

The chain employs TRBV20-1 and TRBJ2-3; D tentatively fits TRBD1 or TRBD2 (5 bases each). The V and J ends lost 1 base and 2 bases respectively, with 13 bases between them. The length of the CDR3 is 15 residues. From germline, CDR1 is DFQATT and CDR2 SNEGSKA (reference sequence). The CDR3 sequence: CSARVGGIHTDTQYF. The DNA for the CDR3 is TGCAGTGCTAGAGTTGGGGGTATACACACAGATACGCAGTATTTT.

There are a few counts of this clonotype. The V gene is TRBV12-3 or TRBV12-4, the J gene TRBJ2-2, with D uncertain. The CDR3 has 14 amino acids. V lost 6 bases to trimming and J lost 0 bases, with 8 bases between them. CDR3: CASRRSANTGELFF. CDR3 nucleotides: TGTGCCAGCAGAAGGTCCGCGAACACCGGGGAGCTGTTTTTT.